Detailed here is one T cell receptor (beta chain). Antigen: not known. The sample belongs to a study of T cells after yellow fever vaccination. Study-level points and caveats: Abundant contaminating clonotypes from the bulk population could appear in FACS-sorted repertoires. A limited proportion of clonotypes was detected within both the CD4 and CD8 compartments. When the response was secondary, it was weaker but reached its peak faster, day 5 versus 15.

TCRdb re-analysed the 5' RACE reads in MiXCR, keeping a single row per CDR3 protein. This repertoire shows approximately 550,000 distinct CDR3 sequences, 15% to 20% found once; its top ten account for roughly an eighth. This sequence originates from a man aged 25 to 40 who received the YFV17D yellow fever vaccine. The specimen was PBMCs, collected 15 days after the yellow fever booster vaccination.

The CDR3 DNA sequence: TGTGCCAGCACCGGCGGCGGGACGAGCACAGATACGCAGTATTTT. Encoded protein: CASTGGGTSTDTQYF. The chain has TRBV28 and TRBJ2-3, with a possible D match to TRBD2 (6 bases). Germline values: CDR1 MDHEN, CDR2 SYDVKM. Trimming removed 7 bases from V and 0 bases from J, with 14 bases in between. The CDR3 has 15 residues.